This paragraph covers one TCR beta chain sequence. This record comes from a study of blood T cell repertoires in COVID-19. Study background: In each case, the material was cDNA or gDNA derived from T cells, B-cell-depleted T cells, or PBMCs.

Per the authors' pipeline: Counts of nucleated cells, estimated from reference gene primer amplification, were obtained. TCRdb's table, derived via immunoSEQ multiplex PCR, lists solely in-frame clones and lacks some. Clone size and V and J calls were adopted from that table, with D and trimming inferred from the DNA. The sample yields about 270,000 clones, approximately 90% seen once. The CDR3 has 18 residues. V lost 5 bases, J lost 1 base, and 14 bases stayed unmatched. From germline, CDR1 is LGHNT and CDR2 FRNRAP. Which cohort a participant joined came from the clinical history participants gave. This receptor was taken from a man aged 35 to 55 who had been exposed to COVID-19. The chain uses TRBV12-5 and TRBJ1-1; 9 nucleotides align to TRBD1. The sequenced sample consisted of PBMCs or T cells enriched from blood (not recorded which). CDR3 bases: TGTGCTAGTGGTCTCCGGGACAGGGAATCGGTCCGGAACACTGAAGCTTTCTTT. Amino acid sequence: CASGLRDRESVRNTEAFF.